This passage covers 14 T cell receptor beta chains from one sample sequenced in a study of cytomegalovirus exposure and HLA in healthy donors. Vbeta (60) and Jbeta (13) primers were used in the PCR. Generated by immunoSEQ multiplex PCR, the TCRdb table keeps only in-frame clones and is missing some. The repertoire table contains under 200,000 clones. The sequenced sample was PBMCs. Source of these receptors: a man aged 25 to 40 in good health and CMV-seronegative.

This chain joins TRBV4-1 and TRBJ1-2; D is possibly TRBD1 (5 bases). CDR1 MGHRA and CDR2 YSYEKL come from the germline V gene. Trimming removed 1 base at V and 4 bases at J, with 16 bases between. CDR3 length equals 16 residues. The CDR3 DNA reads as TGCGCCAGCAGCCAAGGCAGGACACGAATTCGCTATGGCTACACCTTC. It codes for CASSQGRTRIRYGYTF.

The CDR3: CASSPRDRGRYGDQPQHF. For the CDR3, the DNA is TGTGCCAGCAGCCCGCGGGACAGGGGGCGTTATGGCGATCAGCCCCAGCATTTT. This sequence joins TRBV4-2 and TRBJ1-5, with 12 bases lining up with TRBD1. Trimming removed 4 bases from V and 5 bases from J; junction bases left unmatched: 12. The germline gives CDR1 LGHNA, CDR2 YNFKEQ. The CDR3 sequence is 18 residues long.

The CDR3 protein is CASSWGSSGDQETQYF. The DNA of the CDR3 is TGCGCCAGCAGCTGGGGGTCTAGCGGGGACCAAGAGACCCAGTACTTC. This chain uses TRBV5-1 with TRBJ2-5, with TRBD2 matching 9 bases. Germline lookup yields CDR1 SGHRS and CDR2 YFSETQ. V gave up 3 bases and J gave up 0 bases; unmatched junction bases: 6. CDR3 length equals 16 residues.

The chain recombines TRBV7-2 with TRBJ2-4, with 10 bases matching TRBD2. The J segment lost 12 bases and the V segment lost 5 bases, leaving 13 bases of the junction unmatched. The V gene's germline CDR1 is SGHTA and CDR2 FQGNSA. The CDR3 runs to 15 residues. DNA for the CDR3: TGTGCCAGCAGCAGCCCGGGACTAGCGTCAACCGATCAGTACTTC. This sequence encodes CASSSPGLASTDQYF.

CDR3 in amino acids: CASSDELGLNTEAFF. CDR3 sequence (DNA): TGCGCCAGCAGTGACGAATTGGGACTTAACACTGAAGCTTTCTTT. The genes are TRBV10-1 and TRBJ1-1; D perhaps matches TRBD1 (5 bases). The germline V gene encodes CDR1 WNHNN and CDR2 SYGVQD (reference sequence). This CDR3 is 15 amino acids long. Trimming pared 3 bases from V and 2 bases from J, leaving 13 bases between.

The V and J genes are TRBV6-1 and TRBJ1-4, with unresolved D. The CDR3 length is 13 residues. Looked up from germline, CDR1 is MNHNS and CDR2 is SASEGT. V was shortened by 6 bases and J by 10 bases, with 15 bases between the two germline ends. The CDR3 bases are TGTGCCAGCAGCCACCCGTTGACGGGAAAACTGTTTTTT. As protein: CASSHPLTGKLFF.

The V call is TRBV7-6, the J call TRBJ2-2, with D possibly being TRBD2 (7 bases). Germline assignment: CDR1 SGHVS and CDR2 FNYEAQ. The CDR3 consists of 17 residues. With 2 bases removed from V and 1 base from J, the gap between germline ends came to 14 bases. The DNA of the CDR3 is TGTGCCAGCAGCTTAAGCGCGGGGGCCCTGAACACCGGGGAGCTGTTTTTT. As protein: CASSLSAGALNTGELFF.

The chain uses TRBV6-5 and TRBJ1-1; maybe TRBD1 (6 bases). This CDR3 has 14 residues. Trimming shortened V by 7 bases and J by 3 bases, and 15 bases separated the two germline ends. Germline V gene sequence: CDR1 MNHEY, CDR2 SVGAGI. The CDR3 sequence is CASNFQGSYTEAFF. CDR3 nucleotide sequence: TGTGCCAGCAACTTTCAGGGGTCTTACACTGAAGCTTTCTTT.

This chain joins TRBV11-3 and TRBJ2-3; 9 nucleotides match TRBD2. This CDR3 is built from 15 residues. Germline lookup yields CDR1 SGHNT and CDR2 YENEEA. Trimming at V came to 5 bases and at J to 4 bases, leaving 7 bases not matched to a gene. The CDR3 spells CASSPGLASPDTQYF. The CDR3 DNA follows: TGTGCCAGCAGCCCGGGACTAGCTTCCCCAGATACGCAGTATTTT.

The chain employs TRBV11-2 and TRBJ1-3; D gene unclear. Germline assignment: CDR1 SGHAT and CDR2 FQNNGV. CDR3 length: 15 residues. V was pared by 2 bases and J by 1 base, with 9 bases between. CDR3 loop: CASSLHGDSGNTIYF. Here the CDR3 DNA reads TGTGCCAGCAGCTTACACGGGGATTCTGGAAACACCATATATTTT.

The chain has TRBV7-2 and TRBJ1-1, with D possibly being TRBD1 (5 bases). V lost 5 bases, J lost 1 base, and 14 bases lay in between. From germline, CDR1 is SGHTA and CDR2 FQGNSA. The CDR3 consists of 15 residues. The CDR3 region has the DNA TGTGCCAGCAGCCATGCAGCTCAGGGGAACACTGAAGCTTTCTTT. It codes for CASSHAAQGNTEAFF.

CDR3 sequence: CASKTGSLDTGELFF. CDR3 coding DNA: TGTGCCAGCAAAACAGGGTCTTTGGACACCGGGGAGCTGTTTTTT. V gene TRBV2 combines with J gene TRBJ2-2; D is possibly TRBD1 (6 bases). Looked up from germline, CDR1 is SNHLY and CDR2 is FYNNEI. This CDR3 is built from 15 residues. The V end lost 7 bases, the J end lost 3 bases, and 15 bases lay between the germline ends.

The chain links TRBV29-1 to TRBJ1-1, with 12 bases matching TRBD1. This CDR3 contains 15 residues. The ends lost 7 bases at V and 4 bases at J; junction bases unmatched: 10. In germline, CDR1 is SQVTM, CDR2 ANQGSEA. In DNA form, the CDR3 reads TGCAGCGGGGGGGGGACAGGGGGCGCGGGCACTGAAGCTTTCTTT. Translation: CSGGGTGGAGTEAFF.

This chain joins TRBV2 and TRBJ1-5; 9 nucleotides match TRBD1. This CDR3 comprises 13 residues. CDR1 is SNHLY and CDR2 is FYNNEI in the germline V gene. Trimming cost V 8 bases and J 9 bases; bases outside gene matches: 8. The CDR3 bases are TGTGCCAGCGGGGGACAGGGAGGTCCGCCCCAGCATTTT. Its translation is CASGGQGGPPQHF.